Listed below are T cell receptor beta chains from one sample, sequenced in a study of vaccination and CD4 T cells after COVID-19. TCRdb independently ran MiXCR on the PCR reads; one entry per CDR3 protein. The data contain under 25,000 distinct CDR3 sequences, under 60% of them singletons. Antigens for these TCRs are unknown. The specimen was CD4+ T cells from blood, cultured in vitro, collected after SARS-CoV-2 vaccination. Receptors were obtained from a human donor who had recovered from COVID-19. The CDR3 runs from the conserved cysteine through the conserved F or W. D genes are given only for firm matches. Clone size is given for some rows only: seen once, a few or many times, or a class if the clone is expanded.

clone size: .; V gene: TRBV5-3; D gene: .; J gene: TRBJ1-5; CDR3 DNA: TGTGCCAGAATAGACAGGTACAATCAGCCCCAGCATTTT; CDR3 protein: CARIDRYNQPQHF
clone size: .; V gene: TRBV10-3; D gene: .; J gene: TRBJ1-5; CDR3 DNA: TGTGCCATCAGTGAAAGGGGGATAAGCAATCAGCCCCAGCATTTT; CDR3 protein: CAISERGISNQPQHF
clone size: few; V gene: TRBV27; D gene: TRBD1; J gene: TRBJ2-7; CDR3 DNA: TGTGCCAGCAGCCGAAAGGGACAGGGGGCCTACGAGCAGTACTTC; CDR3 protein: CASSRKGQGAYEQYF
clone size: .; V gene: TRBV6-1; D gene: .; J gene: TRBJ1-1; CDR3 DNA: TGTGCCAGCAGTCCCCCGACACGGACTGAAGCTTTCTTT; CDR3 protein: CASSPPTRTEAFF
clone size: few; V gene: TRBV6-5; D gene: TRBD1; J gene: TRBJ1-1; CDR3 DNA: TGTGCCAGTAGTTCCGGACAGGGGAACACTGAAGCTTTCTTT; CDR3 protein: CASSSGQGNTEAFF
clone size: .; V gene: TRBV28; D gene: .; J gene: TRBJ1-1; CDR3 DNA: TGTGCCAGCAGTTACTTCAGGGACGCTTTCTTT; CDR3 protein: CASSYFRDAFF
clone size: .; V gene: TRBV20-1; D gene: .; J gene: TRBJ2-7; CDR3 DNA: TGCAGTGCGGGGGGGGCAGCCTTGCACTTC; CDR3 protein: CSAGGAALHF
clone size: .; V gene: TRBV11-3; D gene: .; J gene: TRBJ2-3; CDR3 DNA: TGTGCCAGCCACCTCGGGGGAGGTGATACGCAGTATTTT; CDR3 protein: CASHLGGGDTQYF
clone size: .; V gene: TRBV6-1; D gene: .; J gene: TRBJ2-2; CDR3 DNA: TGTGCCAGCAGTCCCCCTTGGGGGGAAATCACCGGGGAGCTGTTTTTT; CDR3 protein: CASSPPWGEITGELFF
clone size: .; V gene: TRBV10-1; D gene: .; J gene: TRBJ1-1; CDR3 DNA: TGCGCCAGCAGTGGACGGCGATTGGTCTTGAACACTGAAGCTTTCTTT; CDR3 protein: CASSGRRLVLNTEAFF
clone size: .; V gene: TRBV19; D gene: .; J gene: TRBJ2-2; CDR3 DNA: TGTGCCAGTAGTACCAGGGGAACCGGGGAGCTGTTTTTT; CDR3 protein: CASSTRGTGELFF
clone size: .; V gene: TRBV6-2/TRBV6-3; D gene: TRBD1; J gene: TRBJ1-1; CDR3 DNA: TGTGCCAGCAGGCCAGACAGGGCTGAAGCTTTCTTT; CDR3 protein: CASRPDRAEAFF
clone size: .; V gene: TRBV6-5; D gene: TRBD2; J gene: TRBJ2-5; CDR3 DNA: TGTGCCAGCAGTTACTTCGGGACTAGCGACCAAGAGACCCAGTACTTC; CDR3 protein: CASSYFGTSDQETQYF
clone size: .; V gene: TRBV7-9; D gene: .; J gene: TRBJ2-3; CDR3 DNA: TGTGCCAGCACCAAGGTCGGCAGGCCTTCAGATACGCAGTATTTT; CDR3 protein: CASTKVGRPSDTQYF
clone size: few; V gene: TRBV19; D gene: .; J gene: TRBJ2-5; CDR3 DNA: TGTGCCAGTAGTATAGTGGCCGGGGAGACCCAGTACTTC; CDR3 protein: CASSIVAGETQYF
clone size: .; V gene: TRBV2; D gene: .; J gene: TRBJ1-1; CDR3 DNA: TGTGCCAGCAGTCTGGAGGTGGGGAACACTGAAGCTTTCTTT; CDR3 protein: CASSLEVGNTEAFF
clone size: .; V gene: TRBV11-2; D gene: .; J gene: TRBJ1-2; CDR3 DNA: TGTGCCAGCAGCTTAGGCAGGGGAGGCTTTGGCTACACCTTC; CDR3 protein: CASSLGRGGFGYTF